These T cell receptor beta chains were read from a single sample in a study of CD8 T cells in ankylosing spondylitis. MiXCR, run by TCRdb on the 5' RACE reads, gives a single entry per CDR3 protein. The repertoire holds over 150,000 distinct CDR3 sequences, with about 20% as singletons. Sequenced: blood, either unsorted or a sorted T cell fraction (not recorded which). All receptors derive from a male donor aged 10 to 35 with ankylosing spondylitis or in good health (not recorded which). Both conserved end residues are part of each CDR3. D genes are given only for firm matches. Part of the rows lack a size; the others show once, few, many or a class for expanded clones.

>TRBJ2-1|TRBV5-1|-|many
TGCGCCAGCAGCTTGTTCGTCACGGGAGGTAGCGGGACAGCGGTAGGCCGGGGGCAGTTCTTC
CASSLFVTGGSGTAVGRGQFF
>TRBJ2-1|TRBV6-2/TRBV6-3|TRBD1|-
TGTGCCAGCAGCGACCCTGGACAGGGGGGACACAATGAGCAGTTCTTC
CASSDPGQGGHNEQFF
>TRBJ2-1|TRBV15|-|-
TGTGCCACCAGCAGAGGGGGGTACAATGAGCAGTTCTTC
CATSRGGYNEQFF
>TRBJ2-2|TRBV5-1|-|-
TGCGCCACCCGAACCGGGACCTCGAACACCGGGGAGCTGTTTTTT
CATRTGTSNTGELFF
>TRBJ2-4|TRBV20-1|TRBD2|many
TGCAGTGCTAGTCGGCAGGGAGGGGCCAAAAACATTCAGTACTTC
CSASRQGGAKNIQYF
>TRBJ1-5|TRBV6-1|TRBD1|many
TGTGCCAGCAGTGCGAGGGCGGGGACAGGGGGGGCCATTTATCAGCCCCAGCATTTT
CASSARAGTGGAIYQPQHF
>TRBJ2-2|TRBV29-1|-|-
TGCAGCGTTCGGGGAGAGGGCGGCACCGGGGAGCTGTTTTTT
CSVRGEGGTGELFF
>TRBJ2-7|TRBV3-1|-|many
TGTGCCAGCAGCCCATTCCGGGACGCCGACTTCTACGAGCAGTACTTC
CASSPFRDADFYEQYF
>TRBJ2-7|TRBV5-6|TRBD1|many
TGTGCCAGCAGCTCAACTGCCGGGACAGGGAACTACGAGCAGTACTTC
CASSSTAGTGNYEQYF
>TRBJ2-3|TRBV4-3|TRBD2|-
TGCGCCAGCAGCCGCCTGGGGATAGCGGGAGGGCCCACAGATACGCAGTATTTT
CASSRLGIAGGPTDTQYF
>TRBJ1-1|TRBV28|-|many
TGTGCCAGCAGCGCCTTGAAGAATGGGGGAGGACGGAGCACTGAAGCTTTCTTT
CASSALKNGGGRSTEAFF
>TRBJ1-5|TRBV20-1|TRBD1|many
TGCAGTGCAAAGGCTAGAGCGGGACAGGGGACCGCTAACTCTCAGCCCCAGCATTTT
CSAKARAGQGTANSQPQHF
>TRBJ2-3|TRBV5-1|-|many
TGCGCCAGCAGCTTCCAGGGGGATACGCAGTATTTT
CASSFQGDTQYF
>TRBJ1-1|TRBV15|-|many
TGTGCCACCAGCAGAGATCCAGCCCTGGAAGCTTTCTTT
CATSRDPALEAFF
>TRBJ2-7|TRBV3-1|-|many
TGTGCCAGCAGCCAAGGAAGCTTGAACCGGTCCGAGCAGTACTTC
CASSQGSLNRSEQYF
>TRBJ2-1|TRBV5-1|TRBD1|many
TGCGCCAGCAGCTTGGAGTACGCAGGGGGCATGGACGAGCAGTTCTTC
CASSLEYAGGMDEQFF
>TRBJ2-3|TRBV5-6|TRBD2|many
TGTGCCAGCAGCCCCCTAGCTGGGACTAGCGGTAGCACAGATACGCAGTATTTT
CASSPLAGTSGSTDTQYF
>TRBJ1-4|TRBV20-1|-|-
TGCAGTGCTAGTGGGCAGATTAATGAAAAACTGTTTTTT
CSASGQINEKLFF
>TRBJ2-5|TRBV11-2|-|many
TGTGCCAGCAGCTTAAGTGGGAGGCGCTTAGAGACCCAGTACTTC
CASSLSGRRLETQYF
>TRBJ2-3|TRBV23-1|-|few
TGCGCCAGCAGTTGTTTTGACAGGCGTCCTGATACGCAGTATTTT
CASSCFDRRPDTQYF
>TRBJ2-1|TRBV11-2|TRBD2|many
TGTGCCAGCAGCTTATCTGGCGGGAGTCCCCATGAGCAGTTCTTC
CASSLSGGSPHEQFF
>TRBJ1-2|TRBV9|TRBD1|few
TGTGCCAGTTCCCGGGACAGCGGCTACCCCTTC
CASSRDSGYPF
>TRBJ2-2|TRBV2|TRBD2|many
TGTGCCAGCAGCGCCAGACTAGCGGGGGCCACCGGGGAGCTGTTTTTT
CASSARLAGATGELFF
>TRBJ2-2|TRBV7-2|-|many
TGTGCCAGCAGCTCTAGGGTTGACAGGAACACCGGGGAGCTGTTTTTT
CASSSRVDRNTGELFF
>TRBJ2-3|TRBV7-9|-|many
TGTGCCAGCAGCCTTGGGTTATCGGATACAGATACGCAGTATTTT
CASSLGLSDTDTQYF
>TRBJ2-3|TRBV20-1|-|-
TGCTGTGCTAGAGGGACGGACAGACCGTGGGATACGCAGTATTTT
CCARGTDRPWDTQYF
>TRBJ2-1|TRBV4-3|TRBD2|-
TGCGCCAGCAGCCAAGATCTAGCTAGCGGGAATTCCTACAATGAGCAGTTCTTC
CASSQDLASGNSYNEQFF
>TRBJ2-1|TRBV7-7|TRBD1|many
TGTGCCAGCAGCGTACAGGGGGGTGAGCAGTTCTTC
CASSVQGGEQFF
>TRBJ2-1|TRBV12-5|-|-
TGTGCTAGTGGTCCCGCCGGGGGCTACAATGAGCAGTTCTTC
CASGPAGGYNEQFF
>TRBJ2-1|TRBV4-2|-|many
TGTGCCAGCAGCCAAGAACAACGGGTACTACACAATGAGCAGTTCTTC
CASSQEQRVLHNEQFF
>TRBJ2-1|TRBV4-1|TRBD2|many
TGCGCCAGCAGCCATCAGCTAGCGGGAGAAATGGGTGAGCAGTTCTTC
CASSHQLAGEMGEQFF
>TRBJ2-1|TRBV30|-|-
TGTGCCTGGAGGGCCACGTCCCGGTTCCTGCCCTTTAATTACAATGAGCAGTTCTTC
CAWRATSRFLPFNYNEQFF
>TRBJ2-6|TRBV3-1|TRBD1|many
TGTGCCAGCAGCCAAGTCGGCAGGGGGCGAAACGTCCTGACTTTC
CASSQVGRGRNVLTF
>TRBJ1-2|TRBV5-1|-|few
TGCGCCAGCAGCCCTTTTTCTGGGACTTCCTGGGATGGCTACACCTTC
CASSPFSGTSWDGYTF
>TRBJ2-4|TRBV3-1|-|many
TGTGCCAGCAGCCAAGATCAGGGACTCCAGTACTTC
CASSQDQGLQYF
>TRBJ2-1|TRBV29-1|-|many
TGCAGCGTTGAAGATCCCCCGGGGCGCGCATACAATGAGCAGTTCTTC
CSVEDPPGRAYNEQFF
>TRBJ1-1|TRBV19|-|-
TGTGCCAGTAGTATAAATGGCGGGAACACTGAAGCTTTCTTT
CASSINGGNTEAFF
>TRBJ2-1|TRBV7-2|-|few
TGTGCCAGCAGCCTACGCGCTGCTGAGCAGTTCTTC
CASSLRAAEQFF
>TRBJ2-2|TRBV29-1|TRBD2|-
TGCAGCGTTGTGACTAGCGGGAGGTCCGCGAACACCGGGGAGCTGTTTTTT
CSVVTSGRSANTGELFF
>TRBJ1-2|TRBV20-1|-|many
TGCAGTGCTAGTTTCCTAGCCCGGCTGGGCTCGGGCTATGGCTACACCTTC
CSASFLARLGSGYGYTF
>TRBJ1-5|TRBV15|-|many
TGTGCCACCAGCAGTGGAAATCAGCCCCAGCATTTT
CATSSGNQPQHF
>TRBJ2-1|TRBV7-9|-|-
TGTGCCAGCAGCCCCCTTCCCGCGAATGAGCAGTTCTTC
CASSPLPANEQFF
>TRBJ1-4|TRBV20-1|TRBD1|many
TGCAGTGCGCCTCAGGGGGCGCGGACTAATGAAAAACTGTTTTTT
CSAPQGARTNEKLFF
>TRBJ1-5|TRBV9|-|many
TGTGCCAGCAGCGTAGGATCCGGGAAGGGTCAGCCCCAGCATTTT
CASSVGSGKGQPQHF
>TRBJ2-1|TRBV21-1|-|many
TGTGCCAGCAGCAAAAAGAGCCCCGGACATGGGGGGAATGAGCAGTTCTTC
CASSKKSPGHGGNEQFF
>TRBJ2-1|TRBV27|-|many
TGTGCCAGCGCCCCCGACGGGCCTTCCATTTACAATGAGCAGTTCTTC
CASAPDGPSIYNEQFF
>TRBJ2-6|TRBV3-1|-|many
TGTGCCAGCAGCCACAGACGTCCCGGGGCCAACGTCCTGACTTTC
CASSHRRPGANVLTF
>TRBJ2-5|TRBV13|-|many
TGTGCCAGCAGCTTAGGTGGGCTAGCGATTCAAGAGACCCAGTACTTC
CASSLGGLAIQETQYF
>TRBJ2-3|TRBV20-1|-|-
TGCAGTGCGGCCTTGGGCAGGGCAGATACGCAGTATTTT
CSAALGRADTQYF
>TRBJ2-1|TRBV29-1|TRBD2|few
TGCAGCGTTGAAGGGGGACTAGCGGGATTGAATGAGCAGTTCTTC
CSVEGGLAGLNEQFF
>TRBJ1-5|TRBV30|-|many
TGTGCCTGGGGGAGGGATAGCAATCAGCCCCAGCATTTT
CAWGRDSNQPQHF
>TRBJ2-2|TRBV20-1|-|many
TGCAGTGCTAGGGATTTGGACACCGGGGAGCTGTTTTTT
CSARDLDTGELFF
>TRBJ2-3|TRBV18|-|few
TGTGCCAGCTCACCACCCGGTCAGCCGGCAGATACGCAGTATTTT
CASSPPGQPADTQYF
>TRBJ1-1|TRBV4-3|TRBD1|many
TGCGCCAGCAGCCAAGAAGGCCAAGGGGGACAGGAAGCTTTCTTT
CASSQEGQGGQEAFF